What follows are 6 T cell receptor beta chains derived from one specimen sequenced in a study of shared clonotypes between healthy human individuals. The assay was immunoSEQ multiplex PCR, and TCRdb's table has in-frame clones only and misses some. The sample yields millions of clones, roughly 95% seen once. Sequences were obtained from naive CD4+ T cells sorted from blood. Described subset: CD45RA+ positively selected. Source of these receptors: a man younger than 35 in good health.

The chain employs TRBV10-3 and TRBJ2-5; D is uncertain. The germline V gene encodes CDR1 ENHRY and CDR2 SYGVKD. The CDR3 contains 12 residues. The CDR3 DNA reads TGTGCGGCCGGTGAGGTTGGAGAGACCCAGTACTTC. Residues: CAAGEVGETQYF.

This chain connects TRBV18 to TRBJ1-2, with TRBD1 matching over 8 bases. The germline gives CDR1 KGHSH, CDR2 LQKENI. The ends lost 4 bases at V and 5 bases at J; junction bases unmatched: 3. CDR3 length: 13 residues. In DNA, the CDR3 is TGTGCCAGCTCACTCCAGGGGGCATATGGCTACACCTTC. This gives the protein CASSLQGAYGYTF. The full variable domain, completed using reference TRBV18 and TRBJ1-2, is NAGVMQNPRHLVRRRGQEARLRCSPMKGHSHVYWYRQLPEEGLKFMVYLQKENIIDESGMPKERFSAEFPKEGPSILRIQQVVRGDSAAYFCASSLQGAYGYTFGSGTRLTVV.

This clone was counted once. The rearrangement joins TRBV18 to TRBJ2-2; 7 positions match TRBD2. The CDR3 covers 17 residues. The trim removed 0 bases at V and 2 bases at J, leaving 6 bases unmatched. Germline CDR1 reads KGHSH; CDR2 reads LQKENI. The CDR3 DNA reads TGTGCCAGCTCACCACCGCTGGGCGGGGGAAACACCGGGGAGCTGTTTTTT. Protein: CASSPPLGGGNTGELFF.

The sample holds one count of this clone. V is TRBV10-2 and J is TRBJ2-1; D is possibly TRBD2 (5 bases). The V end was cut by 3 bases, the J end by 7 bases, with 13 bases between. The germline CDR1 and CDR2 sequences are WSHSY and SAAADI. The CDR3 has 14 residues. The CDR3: CASSEREGWNEQFF. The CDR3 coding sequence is TGCGCCAGCAGTGAACGTGAGGGCTGGAATGAGCAGTTCTTC.

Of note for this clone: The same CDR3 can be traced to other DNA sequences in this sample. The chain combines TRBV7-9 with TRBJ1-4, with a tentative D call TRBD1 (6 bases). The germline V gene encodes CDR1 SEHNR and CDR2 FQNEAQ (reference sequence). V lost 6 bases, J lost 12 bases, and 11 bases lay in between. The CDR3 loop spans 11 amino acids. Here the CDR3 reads CASSLQGELFF. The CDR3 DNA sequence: TGTGCCAGCAGTCTACAGGGTGAACTGTTTTTT.

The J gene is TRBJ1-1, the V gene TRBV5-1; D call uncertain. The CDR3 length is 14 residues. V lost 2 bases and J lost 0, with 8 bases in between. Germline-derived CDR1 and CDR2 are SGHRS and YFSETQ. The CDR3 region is CASSFGFMNTEAFF. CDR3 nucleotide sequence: TGCGCCAGCAGCTTTGGGTTCATGAACACTGAAGCTTTCTTT.